What follows are 11 T cell receptor beta chains derived from one specimen sequenced in a study of CD8 T cells in ankylosing spondylitis. TCRdb re-analysed the 5' RACE reads in MiXCR, keeping a single row per CDR3 protein. The sample comprises about 240,000 distinct CDR3 sequences, over 8.5% of which are singletons, and approximately 7% rests with the top ten. Specimen: blood, either unsorted or a sorted T cell fraction (not recorded which). Receptor source: a male donor with ankylosing spondylitis or in good health (not recorded which).

This clonotype was picked up many times. This chain joins TRBV14 and TRBJ2-1; D is possibly TRBD1 or TRBD2 (5 bases each). V lost 4 bases and J lost 9, with 13 bases in between. The V gene's germline CDR1 is SGHDN and CDR2 FVKESK. This CDR3 is built from 13 residues. CDR3 region: CASSPIGGREQFF. CDR3 DNA sequence: TGTGCCAGCAGCCCGATTGGGGGACGTGAGCAGTTCTTC.

Many counts were recorded for this clonotype. This chain connects TRBV27 to TRBJ1-4; D ambiguous. CDR1 and CDR2 (germline): MNHEY, SMNVEV (reference sequence). Trimming left V 5 bases short and J 7 bases short, with 17 bases between. The CDR3 loop spans 15 amino acids. CDR3 in amino acids: CASSPWAAGGEKLFF. The CDR3 bases are TGTGCCAGCAGTCCTTGGGCCGCAGGAGGTGAAAAACTGTTTTTT.

The CDR3 DNA is TGTGCCAGCAGAGACAGGGACTCTTCACCCCTCCACTTT. This translates into CASRDRDSSPLHF. The chain is built from TRBV6-1 and TRBJ1-6, with 7 bases identical to TRBD1. V dropped 6 bases and J dropped 9; count of bases not matched to a gene: 5. Per germline, CDR1 MNHNS and CDR2 SASEGT. This CDR3 is built from 13 residues.

This clonotype came up a few times. The chain combines TRBV25-1 with TRBJ2-7, with a weak D call TRBD1 (6 bases). The CDR3 covers 13 residues. V was cut by 5 bases and J by 5 bases, with 13 bases left in between. Looked up from germline, CDR1 is MGHDK and CDR2 is SYGVNS. CDR3 residues: CASSRTGWHEQYF. CDR3 bases: TGTGCCAGCAGTCGAACAGGGTGGCACGAGCAGTACTTC.

This clonotype was seen many times. The rearrangement uses TRBV3-1 and TRBJ2-3; D remains unclear. Between the trimmed V and J ends, which lost 2 bases and 6 bases, there was a span of 6 bases. Per the germline V gene, CDR1 is LGHDT and CDR2 is YNNKEL (reference sequence). The CDR3 consists of 12 residues. The CDR3 DNA is TGTGCCAGCAGCCAAATTTACGATACGCAGTATTTT. Translation gives CASSQIYDTQYF.

Many counts were recorded for this clonotype. The chain recombines TRBV7-8 with TRBJ1-6; D unclear. Trimming shortened V by 6 bases and J by 6 bases, and 12 bases separated the two germline ends. Germline V CDR1 and CDR2: SGHVS, FQNEAQ. The CDR3 spans 14 residues. The CDR3: CASSSDGSNSPLHF. The CDR3 coding sequence is TGTGCCAGCAGTTCCGACGGATCTAATTCACCCCTCCACTTT.

The sample holds many counts of this clonotype. The chain couples TRBV7-2 to TRBJ2-7, with 8 bases aligning to TRBD2. The length of the CDR3 is 15 residues. The V gene's germline CDR1 is SGHTA and CDR2 FQGNSA. V dropped 5 bases and J dropped 1; count of bases not matched to a gene: 7. The CDR3 loop is CASSQRGGRSYEQYF. Here the CDR3 DNA reads TGTGCCAGCAGCCAACGGGGGGGTAGGTCCTACGAGCAGTACTTC.

This clonotype has ten or more counts. The chain combines TRBV10-3 with TRBJ1-2; 7 bases map to TRBD1. The CDR3 has 13 residues. The V gene end was trimmed by 10 bases and the J gene end by 8 bases; junction bases not matched to a gene: 13. The germline V gene has CDR1 ENHRY and CDR2 SYGVKD. The CDR3, as DNA: TGTGCCAGTGGGACAGTTCATAATGGCGGCTACACCTTC. Translation: CASGTVHNGGYTF.

This clonotype was seen ten or more times. The chain has TRBV29-1 and TRBJ1-5; TRBD1 is a possible D gene (5 bases). Germline V CDR1 and CDR2: SQVTM, ANQGSEA. CDR3 size: 13 residues. The germline V and J ends were trimmed by 3 bases and 7 bases, with 13 bases remaining between them. The DNA for the CDR3 is TGCAGCGTTGAGGTCGGGGCGGGACAGCCCCAGCATTTT. Amino acids: CSVEVGAGQPQHF.

This clonotype was seen many times. The chain is built from TRBV19 and TRBJ1-1; 10 bases are shared with TRBD1. Germline V CDR1 and CDR2: LNHDA, SQIVND (reference sequence). This CDR3 region has 16 residues. Trimming at V came to 4 bases and at J to 5 bases, leaving 10 bases not matched to a gene. The CDR3 protein is CASSTGSGTGVTEAFF. The CDR3 DNA follows: TGTGCCAGTAGTACCGGATCCGGGACAGGGGTAACTGAAGCTTTCTTT.

This clonotype was picked up many times. V and J are TRBV20-1 and TRBJ1-2, with no clear D. CDR1 and CDR2 from the germline V gene are DFQATT and SNEGSKA (reference sequence). This CDR3 has 9 residues. Trimming took off 7 bases at V and 13 bases at J, with 13 bases between the two ends. CDR3 DNA: TGCAGTGACGGGGAAGTTGGCACCTTC. Protein product: CSDGEVGTF.